This T cell receptor (beta chain) stems from a study of blood T cell repertoires in COVID-19. The repertoire was sequenced with immunoSEQ multiplex PCR; TCRdb's copy has only in-frame clones and lacks some. Of some 17,000 clones in the sample, over 60% were seen once. In this sample, this clone turned up a few times. The sequenced sample consisted of peripheral blood. The receptor comes from a man aged 65 to 79 with COVID-19, enrolled during active disease.

The CDR3 DNA reads as TGTGCCAGCAGTGAGAGGACAGGGGGCGTTGAAGCTTTCTTT. Translating gives CASSERTGGVEAFF. The V gene is TRBV6-1, the J gene TRBJ1-1; 11 bases line up with TRBD1. CDR1 MNHNS and CDR2 SASEGT come from the germline V gene. The CDR3 is made up of 14 amino acids. The junction had 4 bases not matched to a gene; V was cut back by 3 bases and J by 7 bases.